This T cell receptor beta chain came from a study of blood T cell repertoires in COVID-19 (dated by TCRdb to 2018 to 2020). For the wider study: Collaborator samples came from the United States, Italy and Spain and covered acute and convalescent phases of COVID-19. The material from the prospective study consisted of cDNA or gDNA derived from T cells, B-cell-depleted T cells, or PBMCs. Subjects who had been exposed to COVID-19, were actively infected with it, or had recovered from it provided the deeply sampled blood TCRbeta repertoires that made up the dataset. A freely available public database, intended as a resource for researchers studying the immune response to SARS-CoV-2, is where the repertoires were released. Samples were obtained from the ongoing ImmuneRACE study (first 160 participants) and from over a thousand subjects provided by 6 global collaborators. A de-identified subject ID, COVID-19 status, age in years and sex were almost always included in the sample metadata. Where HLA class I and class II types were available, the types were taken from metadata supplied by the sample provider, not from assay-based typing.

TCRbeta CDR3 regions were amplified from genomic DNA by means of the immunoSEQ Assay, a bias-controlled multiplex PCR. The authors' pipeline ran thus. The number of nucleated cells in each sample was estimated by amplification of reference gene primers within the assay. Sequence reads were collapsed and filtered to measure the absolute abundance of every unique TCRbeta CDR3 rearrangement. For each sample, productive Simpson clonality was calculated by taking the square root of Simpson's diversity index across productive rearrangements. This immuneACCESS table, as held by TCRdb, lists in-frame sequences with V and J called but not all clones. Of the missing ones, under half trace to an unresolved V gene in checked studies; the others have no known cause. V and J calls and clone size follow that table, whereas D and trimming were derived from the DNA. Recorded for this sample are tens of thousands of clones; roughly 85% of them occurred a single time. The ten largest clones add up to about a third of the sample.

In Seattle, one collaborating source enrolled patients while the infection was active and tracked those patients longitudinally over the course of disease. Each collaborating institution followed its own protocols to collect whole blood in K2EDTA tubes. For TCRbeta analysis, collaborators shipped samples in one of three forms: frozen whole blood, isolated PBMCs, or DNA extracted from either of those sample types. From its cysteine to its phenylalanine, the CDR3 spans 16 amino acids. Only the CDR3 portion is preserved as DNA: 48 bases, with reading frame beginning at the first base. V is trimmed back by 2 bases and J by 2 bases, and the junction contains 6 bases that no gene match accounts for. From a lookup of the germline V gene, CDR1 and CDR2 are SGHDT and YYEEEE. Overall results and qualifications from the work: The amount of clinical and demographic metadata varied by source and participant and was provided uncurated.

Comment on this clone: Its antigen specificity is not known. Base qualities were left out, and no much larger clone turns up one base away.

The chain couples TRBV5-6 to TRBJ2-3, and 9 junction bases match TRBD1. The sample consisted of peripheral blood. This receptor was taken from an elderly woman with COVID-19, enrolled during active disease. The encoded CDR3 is CASSLNRDRVTDTQYF. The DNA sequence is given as TGTGCCAGCAGCTTAAACCGGGACAGGGTCACAGATACGCAGTATTTT.